One sample yielded the 7 T cell receptor beta chains listed below, sequenced in a study of blood T cell repertoires in COVID-19. Libraries were prepared by immunoSEQ multiplex PCR; TCRdb keeps only in-frame clonotypes and omits some of them. The sample holds about 69,000 clones; roughly 86% are singletons and the top ten take 16%. Material: peripheral blood. Source of these receptors: a man aged 35 to 55 with COVID-19, enrolled during active disease.

The chain recombines TRBV7-2 with TRBJ1-2; no clear D gene. V lost 4 bases and J lost 6, with 18 bases in between. CDR3 length: 15 amino acids. CDR1 and CDR2 from the germline V gene are SGHTA and FQGNSA. The CDR3 reads CASSSFAGGADGYTF. CDR3 sequence (DNA): TGTGCCAGCAGCTCATTCGCGGGAGGCGCAGATGGCTACACCTTC.

The rearrangement uses TRBV4-2 and TRBJ2-3; TRBD1 aligns across 8 bases. This CDR3 is 16 amino acids long. Germline V gene lookup returns CDR1 LGHNA and CDR2 YNFKEQ. Losses at the gene ends were 1 base for V and 2 bases for J; bases not matched to a gene: 5. CDR3 amino acids: CASSQVGQDDTDTQYF. The CDR3 region has the DNA TGTGCCAGCAGCCAAGTGGGACAGGACGACACAGATACGCAGTATTTT.

V and J are TRBV7-6 and TRBJ1-6; D gene unclear. V was clipped by 1 base and J by 9 bases, with 7 bases between them. Germline CDR1 is SGHVS and CDR2 is FNYEAQ. The CDR3 totals 13 residues. CDR3 region: CASSLEGGSPLHF. CDR3 DNA: TGTGCCAGCAGCTTAGAGGGAGGTTCACCCCTCCACTTT.

The CDR3 DNA reads TGTGCCAGCAAAGGGAGGGACCCGAACACCGGGGAGCTGTTTTTT. Translating it yields CASKGRDPNTGELFF. This chain joins TRBV28 and TRBJ2-2; TRBD2 matches at 7 bases. V lost 7 bases to trimming and J lost 0 bases; unmatched junction nucleotides: 5. The CDR3 has 15 amino acids. Germline V gene lookup returns CDR1 MDHEN and CDR2 SYDVKM.

The V gene is TRBV9, the J gene TRBJ2-5; perhaps TRBD1 as D (5 bases). The CDR3 has 16 residues. Trimming removed 5 bases at V and 4 bases at J, with 21 bases between. In germline, CDR1 is SGDLS, CDR2 YYNGEE. CDR3 sequence (DNA): TGTGCCAGCAGTCTTCAGAGTCAGGGAATTGGAGAGACCCAGTACTTC. Its protein is CASSLQSQGIGETQYF.

V and J are TRBV7-3 and TRBJ2-5; tentatively, D is TRBD2 (6 bases). V was cut by 5 bases and J by 7 bases, with 14 bases left in between. This CDR3 has 13 residues. CDR1 and CDR2 from the germline V gene are SGHTA and FQGTGA. The CDR3 loop is CASSRDLGGTQYF. CDR3 bases: TGTGCCAGCAGCCGGGACCTCGGGGGGACCCAGTACTTC. Using reference TRBV7-3 and TRBJ2-5 for the parts outside the CDR3, the full variable domain is GAGVSQTPSNKVTEKGKYVELRCDPISGHTALYWYRQSLGQGPEFLIYFQGTGAADDSGLPNDRFFAVRPEGSVSTLKIQRTERGDSAVYLCASSRDLGGTQYFGPGTRLLVL.

The chain joins TRBV6-2 or TRBV6-3 to TRBJ2-7; 10 bases map to TRBD2. Germline CDR1 reads MNHEY; CDR2 reads SVGEGT. Trimming at V came to 6 bases and at J to 3 bases, leaving 5 bases not matched to a gene. The CDR3 loop spans 14 amino acids. CDR3 sequence (DNA): TGTGCCAGCAGACCTAGCGGGGGAGTCTACGAGCAGTACTTC. Encoded protein: CASRPSGGVYEQYF.